These T cell receptor beta chains were read from a single sample in a study of T cells in Graves' hyperthyroidism and ophthalmopathy. TCRdb reprocessed the multiplex PCR reads with MiXCR, giving one entry per CDR3 protein. Here the sample spans 450,000 to 650,000 distinct CDR3 sequences, around 21% being singletons. Sequences were obtained from blood. The receptor source for this set is a man between 18 and 35 years old with Graves' hyperthyroidism. Each CDR3 is given with its conserved first and last residue. Fields, in order: D gene, J gene, clone size, V gene, CDR3 protein, CDR3 DNA. A D gene is named only where the DNA matches it firmly. Some rows have no size entry. The others give once, few or many, or a class for an expanded clone.

D gene: NA
J gene: TRBJ1-2
clone size: many
V gene: TRBV2
CDR3 protein: CATAPGLRNGYTF
CDR3 DNA: TGTGCCACCGCCCCAGGGCTTAGGAATGGCTACACCTTC

D gene: TRBD1
J gene: TRBJ1-4
clone size: NA
V gene: TRBV7-8
CDR3 protein: CASSLTGDRAYEKLFF
CDR3 DNA: TGTGCCAGCAGCCTGACGGGGGACAGGGCTTATGAAAAACTGTTTTTT

D gene: TRBD1
J gene: TRBJ1-2
clone size: few
V gene: TRBV12-5
CDR3 protein: CASGLVESDRVRGGYGYTF
CDR3 DNA: TGTGCTAGTGGTTTGGTAGAGTCGGACAGGGTACGGGGGGGCTATGGCTACACCTTC

D gene: NA
J gene: TRBJ1-2
clone size: few
V gene: TRBV19
CDR3 protein: CASSIDRNTAGGYTF
CDR3 DNA: TGTGCCAGTAGTATAGATCGGAACACCGCGGGCGGCTACACCTTC

D gene: TRBD1
J gene: TRBJ1-1
clone size: few
V gene: TRBV30
CDR3 protein: CAWSVRTGGLAFF
CDR3 DNA: TGTGCCTGGAGTGTACGGACAGGGGGATTGGCTTTCTTT

D gene: TRBD1
J gene: TRBJ1-2
clone size: many
V gene: TRBV20-1
CDR3 protein: CSARRDRALTGYTF
CDR3 DNA: TGCAGTGCTCGCCGGGACAGGGCCCTAACTGGCTACACCTTC

D gene: NA
J gene: TRBJ1-1
clone size: many
V gene: TRBV6-1
CDR3 protein: CASSPLGGSEAFF
CDR3 DNA: TGTGCCAGCAGTCCCCTCGGGGGTTCTGAAGCTTTCTTT

D gene: TRBD1
J gene: TRBJ2-5
clone size: many
V gene: TRBV6-2/TRBV6-3
CDR3 protein: CASRPGTGWHQETQYF
CDR3 DNA: TGTGCCAGCAGACCCGGGACAGGGTGGCATCAAGAGACCCAGTACTTC

D gene: TRBD1
J gene: TRBJ2-7
clone size: many
V gene: TRBV6-5
CDR3 protein: CAISYGRGQGGPEQYF
CDR3 DNA: TGTGCCATCAGTTACGGAAGAGGACAGGGGGGACCCGAGCAGTACTTC

D gene: NA
J gene: TRBJ1-5
clone size: NA
V gene: TRBV29-1
CDR3 protein: CSAWGDPGGQPQHF
CDR3 DNA: TGCAGCGCTTGGGGCGACCCTGGGGGACAGCCCCAGCATTTT

D gene: NA
J gene: TRBJ2-5
clone size: NA
V gene: TRBV28
CDR3 protein: CASSLPQGEWNQETQYF
CDR3 DNA: TGTGCCAGCAGTTTACCACAGGGAGAATGGAACCAAGAGACCCAGTACTTC

D gene: NA
J gene: TRBJ1-3
clone size: many
V gene: TRBV20-1
CDR3 protein: CSARAGSGNTIYF
CDR3 DNA: TGCAGTGCTAGAGCGGGAAGTGGAAACACCATATATTTT

D gene: NA
J gene: TRBJ1-2
clone size: few
V gene: TRBV14
CDR3 protein: CASSLSGEYYGYTF
CDR3 DNA: TGTGCCAGCAGCCTCTCGGGGGAGTACTATGGCTACACCTTC

D gene: TRBD1
J gene: TRBJ2-5
clone size: many
V gene: TRBV6-1
CDR3 protein: CAAGPGGAETQYF
CDR3 DNA: TGTGCCGCAGGCCCAGGGGGCGCGGAGACCCAGTACTTC

D gene: NA
J gene: TRBJ1-1
clone size: many
V gene: TRBV12-3/TRBV12-4
CDR3 protein: CASRLLKEKAFF
CDR3 DNA: TGTGCCAGCAGATTGCTAAAAGAAAAAGCTTTCTTT

D gene: NA
J gene: TRBJ1-2
clone size: NA
V gene: TRBV6-1
CDR3 protein: CASRIGYYGYTF
CDR3 DNA: TGTGCCAGCAGGATTGGGTACTATGGCTACACCTTC

D gene: TRBD1
J gene: TRBJ2-7
clone size: NA
V gene: TRBV14
CDR3 protein: CASRRTGEDYEQYF
CDR3 DNA: TGTGCCAGCAGACGGACAGGGGAGGACTACGAGCAGTACTTC

D gene: NA
J gene: TRBJ1-2
clone size: many
V gene: TRBV6-5
CDR3 protein: CASKFGGSRYGYTF
CDR3 DNA: TGTGCCAGCAAGTTTGGAGGGTCTAGGTATGGCTACACCTTC

D gene: TRBD1
J gene: TRBJ1-5
clone size: many
V gene: TRBV5-1
CDR3 protein: CASSLAGRGSTQHF
CDR3 DNA: TGCGCCAGCAGCTTGGCAGGCAGGGGGTCTACCCAGCATTTT

D gene: NA
J gene: TRBJ1-5
clone size: many
V gene: TRBV30
CDR3 protein: CAWSRQTGTQPQHF
CDR3 DNA: TGTGCCTGGAGCCGGCAAACAGGGACTCAGCCCCAGCATTTT

D gene: NA
J gene: TRBJ1-5
clone size: NA
V gene: TRBV5-1
CDR3 protein: CACSPGQPNQPQHF
CDR3 DNA: TGCGCCTGCAGCCCTGGACAGCCAAATCAGCCCCAGCATTTT